This T cell receptor beta chain was recorded in a study of cytomegalovirus exposure and HLA in healthy donors (TCRdb year 2017). Turning to the overall study: According to an earlier analysis of a few hundred of the donors, 150 million to 200 million T cells yielded 117 million unique TCR beta sequences and approximately 300 Gb of sequence data. About 300 gigabases of sequencing data and 70 million to 100 million unique TCR sequences were included in an early release covering about 600 HLA-typed donors. Of the 350 to 450 genotyped donors, 81% were placed in the genetic ancestry cluster associated with self-reported Caucasian donors. The aim of the study was to test whether cataloging public T cell receptors could identify signatures of past pathogen exposure. The study used immunosequencing to profile the T cell repertoires of 666 subjects and linked those repertoires to cytomegalovirus serostatus. Along with the approximately 700-subject first cohort, a separate validation cohort of over 90 different subjects was used. To predict cytomegalovirus infection status, the study brought together high-throughput TCR immunosequencing, statistical association of individual TCRs with disease status, and machine learning. A later analysis re-examined previously published TCR beta repertoires from hundreds of donors and added high-resolution HLA genotyping to investigate patterns of TCR occurrence. The later analysis used no new phenotypic data to find candidate immune exposures, relying instead on TCR beta sequences and their occurrence across donors. In an earlier analysis of 500 to 650 of the donors, high-throughput TCR beta sequencing was used to judge whether each TCR beta V gene segment behaved as functional or pseudogenic. Donor age, sex, ethnicity and CMV serostatus were compiled together with the repertoire data. In a later genetic analysis, genome-wide SNP genotypes for about 65% of the 666 donors were used, and that subset was treated as a discovery cohort. All discovery cohort repertoires had been generated using a single sequencing platform. HLA typing covered class I and class II loci at four-digit resolution. The number of donors typed differed by locus, with roughly 629-640 for A, B, C, DRB1 and DQB1, more than 500 for DQA1, approximately 570 for DPA1, and over 400 for DPB1. About five DR-DQ haplotypes were treated as single units for association and clustering because of strong linkage in the cohort. Among roughly 400 genotyped donors of the cohort, an average of about 240,000 unique TCR beta nucleotide sequences were sequenced per donor, roughly 20% of them non-productive. General conclusions and limits of the study: The earlier analysis of about 600 of the donors excluded fewer than 20 rarely observed V segments, including chromosome 9 orphons, because counts were too low. A further reported finding was that TCR beta sequences accurately predicted the HLA-A and HLA-B alleles for most subjects in the first cohort. V-gene and J-gene trimming of TCR beta chains was associated with a missense DCLRE1C variant in a later genetic analysis, and the association was replicated in an independent cohort. Most TCR sequences were observed very rarely across donors, whereas some public TCRs were present in many individuals. In the study, around 150 TCR beta chains were listed as associated with cytomegalovirus. Most CMV-associated TCR beta chains appeared to be HLA-restricted in a later analysis, and the HLA associations seemed to be driven largely by CMV exposure. The authors suggested that the approach could potentially be generalized to other disease states and immunological phenotypes. Because HLA typing was unavailable for some donors at each locus, only the typed subset was used in association tests. The 87-base-pair reads could not distinguish some IMGT-functional V segments, including TRBV6-2 and TRBV6-3, so those segments were excluded. In an earlier analysis of several hundred of the donors, most TCR beta V segments were observed in productive rearrangements about 87% or about 30% of the time, broadly matching IMGT annotations. The cohort was sequenced for TCR beta chains only, and without alpha or paired-chain data the features that could be detected were limited. In both the original and validation cohorts, the classifier was reported to diagnose cytomegalovirus status with high specificity and sensitivity. Specific HLA alleles were associated with 16,951 TCR beta sequences at a false discovery rate of 0.05 in a later analysis. Correlated functional status among segregating V segments might reflect linkage disequilibrium, but an unknown experimental factor could not be ruled out. In a later analysis, HLA-associated TCR beta chains were found to be more clonally expanded and to have lower generation probabilities than equally common non-associated chains. A later analysis found that TCR association rates varied across HLA loci, with DRB1 alleles showing the most associated TCRs and HLA-C alleles the fewest. Several of the top co-occurrence clusters appeared to be linked to parvovirus B19, influenza, CMV and Epstein-Barr virus, according to a later analysis. The only immune exposure information available for the cohort was CMV serostatus. A cluster of highly shared sequence variants was judged likely to be a technical artifact of the sequencing pipeline. A later genetic analysis reported fewer N-insertions in productive TCRs among donors in an Asian-associated ancestry cluster than the roughly 700-donor mean. In vitro tests confirmed that a few of the cytomegalovirus-associated TCR beta chains recognize cytomegalovirus antigens. Presence/absence analyses assumed roughly uniform sequencing depth across donors, an assumption that may not hold. When HLA alleles, especially DR and DQ, strongly co-occurred, TCR associations were difficult to assign to individual alleles.

In total, 600 or so healthy bone marrow donors made up the cohort. At the time of sampling, all cohort members were nominally healthy, though unrecorded immune exposures were likely present. The donor tested CMV seronegative, placing the donor among the approximately 360 seronegative members of the cohort. A peripheral blood sample was collected from each donor, and TCR beta sequencing was performed on peripheral blood mononuclear cells. The Qiagen DNeasy Blood Extraction Kit was used to extract genomic DNA from the blood cell samples. The method was the immunoSEQ multiplex PCR assay. For the multiplex PCR, a mixture combining 60 forward primers for TCR Vbeta segments and 13 reverse primers for TCR Jbeta segments was used. Amplification of the CDR3 region of rearranged TCR beta genes was performed with a multiplex PCR assay on genomic DNA. On the Illumina HiSeq System, the amplified TCR beta libraries were sequenced as 87-base-pair reads. From the authors' description of their analysis: In a later analysis, tens of millions of unique TCR beta chains were counted across the roughly 610 repertoires, and approximately 11 million of these chains were shared by at least two donors. A nearest-neighbor algorithm error-corrected the raw reads and collapsed the reads into unique sequences, merging closely related sequences to remove PCR and sequencing errors. To assign V, D and J gene segments, CDR3 sequences were aligned to IMGT reference sequences. For a sequence to be retained, a match of at least six nucleotides to both a V gene segment and a J gene segment was required. A rearrangement was called productive if the CDR3 had no stop codons and remained in frame with V and J, and every other rearrangement was called non-productive. Following IMGT convention, CDR3 was defined as the stretch from the second conserved V-encoded cysteine up to the conserved J-encoded phenylalanine. Sequences without an unambiguous match to a single V gene segment were excluded from the earlier analysis of about 640 of the donors. An earlier analysis of fewer than 750 of the donors called V segments functional above 56.7% productive rearrangements and segregating when the between-donor standard deviation exceeded 5%. A statistical classification framework was built for diagnosing cytomegalovirus status from the catalog of TCR beta chain sequences. A later analysis assigned V and J genes by comparing TCR nucleotide sequences with IMGT/GENE-DB human TR gene sequences. The TCRdist pipeline was used in a later analysis to assign CDR3 sequences and most-parsimonious VDJ recombination scenarios. In a later analysis, each TCR beta chain was defined by its CDR3 amino acid sequence together with its V-gene family, and reads without a unique V-gene family were excluded. In a later analysis, some 600 highly shared, low-generation-probability nucleotide sequences were removed to address suspected cross-contamination and a sequencing artifact. A later analysis calculated a clonal expansion index for each public chain from normalized within-repertoire ranks of inferred template counts. Generation probabilities in a later analysis came from a VDJ recombination model fitted to out-of-frame rearrangements, and those results were checked against IGoR. A later analysis scored TCR-TCR, TCR-HLA and TCR-CMV co-occurrence with hypergeometric tests, applying a repertoire-size bias correction to TCR pairs. In a later analysis, false discovery rates were estimated by permuting HLA or CMV assignments 20 times. A later analysis grouped co-occurring TCRs with DBSCAN, adding TCRdist sequence similarity when clustering within HLA-allele-positive subsets. Co-occurrence clustering excluded repertoires with fewer than 30,000 or more than 120,000 public chains, plus five with anomalous nucleotide sharing. Here the immuneACCESS table is served through TCRdb, limited to in-frame sequences with V and J called. Missing clones are a known gap in these copies; in checked studies unresolved V genes cover under half, and the rest lacks a known reason. V and J calls and clone size are as listed in that table; D and trimming were resolved from the DNA. This sample lists 110,000 to 150,000 clones; about 64% were detected once. Approximately 4.2% of the sample belongs to the ten largest clones.

The CDR1 and CDR2 encoded by the germline V gene are SGHTA and FQGTGA. V is pruned by 6 bases and J by 4 bases, leaving 11 bases of the junction without a gene match. There are 17 amino acids in the CDR3, from cysteine to phenylalanine inclusive. The entry retains the CDR3 DNA only, 51 bases that are in frame from base 1. In its sample, this clone was seen a few times. Its specific antigen is unknown. Per-base qualities were not stored, and no clone one base away is much larger. Recombination connected TRBV7-3 to TRBJ2-5; TRBD2 lines up with 13 middle nucleotides. What was sequenced was PBMCs. The source is a man aged 55 to 70 in good health and CMV-seronegative. The DNA sequence follows: TGTGCCAGCAGTCGAACTAGCGGGAGGGCCATAGGAGAGACCCAGTACTTC. This encodes CASSRTSGRAIGETQYF.